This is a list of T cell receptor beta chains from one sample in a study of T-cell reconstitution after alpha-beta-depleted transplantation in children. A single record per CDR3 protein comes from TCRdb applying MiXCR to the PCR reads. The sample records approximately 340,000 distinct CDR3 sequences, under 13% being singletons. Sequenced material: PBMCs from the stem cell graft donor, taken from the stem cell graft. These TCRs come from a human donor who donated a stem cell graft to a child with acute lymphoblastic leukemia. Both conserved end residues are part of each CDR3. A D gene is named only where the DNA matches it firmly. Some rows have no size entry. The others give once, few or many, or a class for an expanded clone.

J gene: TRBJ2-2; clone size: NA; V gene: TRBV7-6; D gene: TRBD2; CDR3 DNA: TGTGCCAGCAGCCGATTGACTAGCGGGAGTTTCTCTACCGGGGAGCTGTTTTTT; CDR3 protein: CASSRLTSGSFSTGELFF
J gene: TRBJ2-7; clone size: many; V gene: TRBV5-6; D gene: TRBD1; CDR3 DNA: TGTGCCAGCAGCTTTAAAGGGGGCGTATACGAGCAGTACTTC; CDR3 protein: CASSFKGGVYEQYF
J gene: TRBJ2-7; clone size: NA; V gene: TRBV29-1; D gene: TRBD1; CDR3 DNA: TGCAGCGTTGTAGTGGGGCAGGGGGCCTACGAGCAGTACTTC; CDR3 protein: CSVVVGQGAYEQYF
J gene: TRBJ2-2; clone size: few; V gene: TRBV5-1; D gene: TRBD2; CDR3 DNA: TGCGCCAGCAGCTCATACCTAGGGACTAGCGGAACTAACACCGGGGAGCTGTTTTTT; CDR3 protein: CASSSYLGTSGTNTGELFF
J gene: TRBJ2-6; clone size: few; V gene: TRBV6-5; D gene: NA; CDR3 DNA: TGTGCCAGCAGTTACTACCTCTCTGGGGCCAACGTCCTGACTTTC; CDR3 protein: CASSYYLSGANVLTF
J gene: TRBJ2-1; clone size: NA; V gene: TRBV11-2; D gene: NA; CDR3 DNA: TGTGCCAGCAGCTTAGAGGCTAGCTCCAATGAGCAGTTCTTC; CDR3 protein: CASSLEASSNEQFF
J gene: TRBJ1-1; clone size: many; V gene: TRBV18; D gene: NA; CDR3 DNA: TGTGCCAGCTCACCCAGACACCAGAACACTGAAGCTTTCTTT; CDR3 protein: CASSPRHQNTEAFF
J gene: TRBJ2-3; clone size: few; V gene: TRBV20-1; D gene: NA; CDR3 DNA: TGCAGTGCTAGGGATTACCGGTCTTTCTCTAGCACAGATACGCAGTATTTT; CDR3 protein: CSARDYRSFSSTDTQYF
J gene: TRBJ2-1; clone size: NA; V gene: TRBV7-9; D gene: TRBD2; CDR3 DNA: TGTGCCAGCAGCTTAGGCCTAGCGGGAGCCCTTGAGCAGTTCTTC; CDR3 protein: CASSLGLAGALEQFF
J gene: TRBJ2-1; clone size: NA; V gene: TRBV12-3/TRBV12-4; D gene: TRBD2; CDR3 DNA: TGTGCCAGCAGTCCCTCTGCTAGCGGGAGGGCCAGAGAGCAGTTCTTC; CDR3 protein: CASSPSASGRAREQFF
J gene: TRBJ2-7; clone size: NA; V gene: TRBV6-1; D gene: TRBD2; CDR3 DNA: TGTGCCAGCAAGACTGGACTAGCGGGAGGTGGCGGGACCTACGAGCAGTACTTC; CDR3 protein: CASKTGLAGGGGTYEQYF